What follows are 20 T cell receptor beta chains derived from one specimen sequenced in a study of graft-versus-host responses after intestinal transplantation. Data came from immunoSEQ multiplex PCR; TCRdb stores just in-frame clones and leaves some out. Of fewer than 75,000 clones listed, roughly 89% are singletons. The sample here was PBMCs, taken 26 days after transplant. The source of these receptors is a human patient who received an intestinal transplant, so some T cells may come from the graft donor.

The CDR3 is CASSARQGPPNYGYTF. The CDR3 DNA sequence: TGTGCCAGCAGCGCCCGACAGGGGCCGCCCAACTATGGCTACACCTTC. The chain is built from TRBV9 and TRBJ1-2, with 8 bases aligning to TRBD1. The CDR3 has 16 amino acids. The ends lost 3 bases at V and 2 bases at J; junction bases unmatched: 9. Germline CDR1 and CDR2: SGDLS and YYNGEE. The whole variable domain, remainder taken from reference TRBV9 and TRBJ1-2, is DSGVTQTPKHLITATGQRVTLRCSPRSGDLSVYWYQQSLDQGLQFLIQYYNGEERAKGNILERFSAQQFPDLHSELNLSSLELGDSALYFCASSARQGPPNYGYTFGSGTRLTVV.

Here the CDR3 DNA reads TGTGCCAGTAGTACCGGGACAGGATACGAGCAGTACTTC. Its protein product is CASSTGTGYEQYF. This chain links TRBV19 with TRBJ2-7; 8 nucleotides line up with TRBD1. The CDR3 contains 13 residues. Germline-derived CDR1 and CDR2 are LNHDA and SQIVND (reference sequence). Trimming at V came to 4 bases and at J to 4 bases, leaving 3 bases not matched to a gene.

In its sample, this clone was seen a few times. The chain combines TRBV5-1 with TRBJ1-1, with D unclear. Per the germline V gene, CDR1 is SGHRS and CDR2 is YFSETQ. The CDR3 totals 17 residues. Trimming took off 7 bases at V and 1 base at J, with 23 bases between the two ends. CDR3 sequence: CASFFAPTPPGNTEAFF. The CDR3 coding sequence is TGCGCCAGCTTCTTTGCCCCGACCCCTCCGGGGAACACTGAAGCTTTCTTT.

In this sample, this clone turned up once. This sequence joins TRBV9 and TRBJ2-3; 16 bases are a match to TRBD2. Germline trimming cut 2 bases from V and 4 bases from J; bases unmatched to any gene: 7. Germline V gene lookup returns CDR1 SGDLS and CDR2 YYNGEE. CDR3 length equals 18 residues. The CDR3 protein is CASSVMGLAGGLSDTQYF. CDR3 DNA sequence: TGTGCCAGCAGCGTCATGGGACTAGCGGGGGGGTTGTCAGATACGCAGTATTTT.

The V gene is TRBV9, the J gene TRBJ2-7; the match to TRBD1 covers 10 bases. CDR3 length equals 14 residues. Germline V lookup: CDR1 SGDLS, CDR2 YYNGEE. V trimming: 4 bases; J trimming: 6 bases; junction bases outside the gene matches: 7. The CDR3 nucleotides read TGTGCCAGCAGCCCTGGGACAGGGGTGATCGAGCAGTACTTC. It codes for CASSPGTGVIEQYF.

In this sample, this clone turned up a few times. The chain joins TRBV18 to TRBJ1-5, with D perhaps matching TRBD1 (6 bases). CDR1 is KGHSH, CDR2 LQKENI, per germline. Trimming cost V 3 bases and J 4 bases, with 13 bases left between them. The CDR3 contains 15 residues. This CDR3 is CASSPLGGLNQPQHF. In DNA, the CDR3 is TGTGCCAGCTCACCCCTTGGGGGCCTGAATCAGCCCCAGCATTTT.

The chain recombines TRBV4-1 with TRBJ1-5; D might be TRBD1 (5 bases). The germline CDR1 and CDR2 sequences are MGHRA and YSYEKL. The CDR3 has 15 amino acids. V was clipped by 1 base and J by 4 bases, with 11 bases between them. The DNA for the CDR3 is TGCGCCAGCAGCCAAGGACAGAGTCTAAATCAGCCCCAGCATTTT. Translated: CASSQGQSLNQPQHF.

This clone was counted a single time. CDR3 coding DNA: TGTGCCAGCAGGCAAACCGGGACAGAGGATTGGAACACTGAAGCTTTCTTT. Translating it yields CASRQTGTEDWNTEAFF. This rearrangement joins TRBV28 to TRBJ1-1; 7 bases fit TRBD1. The junction had 14 bases not matched to a gene; V was cut back by 6 bases and J by 1 base. This CDR3 has 17 amino acids. CDR1 MDHEN and CDR2 SYDVKM come from the germline V gene.

J is TRBJ2-5 and V is TRBV10-1; the match to TRBD1 covers 10 bases. Germline V lookup: CDR1 WNHNN, CDR2 SYGVQD (reference sequence). The CDR3 length is 12 residues. After removal of 8 bases from V and 3 bases from J, the junction contained 0 bases not matched to a gene. The CDR3 DNA reads TGCGCCAGCGGGACAGGGGAAGAGACCCAGTACTTC. Its protein product is CASGTGEETQYF.

The chain combines TRBV11-2 with TRBJ2-7; the match to TRBD2 covers 7 bases. This CDR3 contains 16 residues. Germline values: CDR1 SGHAT, CDR2 FQNNGV. With V trimmed by 7 bases and J by 0 bases, 12 bases remained unmatched. The CDR3 loop is CASTPNLAVSSYEQYF. The DNA for the CDR3 is TGTGCCAGCACCCCTAACCTAGCGGTAAGCTCCTACGAGCAGTACTTC.

The rearrangement joins TRBV6-1 to TRBJ2-3; D uncertain. V lost 2 bases to trimming and J lost 9 bases, with 12 bases between them. The CDR3 covers 13 residues. Germline CDR1 MNHNS, CDR2 SASEGT. The CDR3 sequence is CASSELVIETQYF. CDR3 nucleotide sequence: TGTGCCAGCAGTGAACTAGTAATAGAGACGCAGTATTTT.

V and J are TRBV4-2 and TRBJ1-1, with 9 positions matching TRBD1. This CDR3 has 17 residues. With 2 bases clipped from V and 2 bases from J, the junction kept 9 bases outside the gene matches. Germline V gene sequence: CDR1 LGHNA, CDR2 YNFKEQ. CDR3 DNA sequence: TGTGCCAGCAGCCAAATAACAGGGGGCTTTGCAAACACTGAAGCTTTCTTT. This codes for CASSQITGGFANTEAFF.

Worth noting for this clone: Additional DNA sequences in this sample encode the identical CDR3. The V call is TRBV9, the J call TRBJ1-1; TRBD1 matches 7 bases. In germline, CDR1 is SGDLS, CDR2 YYNGEE. J was trimmed by 5 bases and V by 5 bases; bases with no gene match: 6. This CDR3 spans 13 amino acids. This chain's CDR3 is CASSAGGGTEAFF. CDR3 DNA: TGTGCCAGCAGTGCAGGGGGAGGTACTGAAGCTTTCTTT. Full variable domain (outside the CDR3, taken from reference TRBV9 and TRBJ1-1): DSGVTQTPKHLITATGQRVTLRCSPRSGDLSVYWYQQSLDQGLQFLIQYYNGEERAKGNILERFSAQQFPDLHSELNLSSLELGDSALYFCASSAGGGTEAFFGQGTRLTVV.

The sample holds a few counts of this clone. Written as DNA, the CDR3 is TGTGCCAGCAGCTCGAGAGATAGCAATCAGCCCCAGCATTTT. It yields the protein CASSSRDSNQPQHF. The rearrangement uses TRBV7-9 and TRBJ1-5, with D hard to call. The CDR3 length is 14 residues. Per the germline V gene, CDR1 is SEHNR and CDR2 is FQNEAQ (reference sequence). Between the trimmed V and J ends, which lost 4 bases and 0 bases, there was a span of 7 bases.

The rearrangement joins TRBV13 to TRBJ2-7; D ambiguous. The germline CDR1 and CDR2 sequences are PRHDT and FYEKMQ (reference sequence). Trimming took off 5 bases at V and 2 bases at J, with 13 bases between the two ends. This CDR3 contains 14 residues. This CDR3 is CASSQGGSTYEQYV. The CDR3 DNA reads TGTGCCAGCAGCCAAGGCGGCAGCACCTACGAGCAGTACGTC.

The chain couples TRBV19 to TRBJ1-1; 7 bases agree with TRBD1. The length of the CDR3 is 15 residues. V was pared by 7 bases and J by 3 bases, with 11 bases of the junction left unmatched. Germline V gene lookup returns CDR1 LNHDA and CDR2 SQIVND (reference sequence). CDR3 DNA: TGTGCCAGTAACCCGGGACTCAGGGGGGACACTGAAGCTTTCTTT. Amino acid sequence: CASNPGLRGDTEAFF.

This rearrangement joins TRBV5-1 to TRBJ2-5; the match to TRBD2 covers 8 bases. This CDR3 has 13 residues. The V gene end was trimmed by 7 bases and the J gene end by 5 bases; junction bases not matched to a gene: 7. Germline V CDR1 and CDR2: SGHRS, YFSETQ. DNA of the CDR3: TGCGCCAGCTCGCGGGAGGCGCGGGAGACCCAGTACTTC. This gives the protein CASSREARETQYF.

The V gene is TRBV9, the J gene TRBJ2-1, with TRBD2 identical over 13 bases. The CDR3 totals 18 residues. The trim removed 0 bases at V and 5 bases at J, leaving 8 bases unmatched. Germline V CDR1 and CDR2: SGDLS, YYNGEE. CDR3 region: CASSVGPFGTSGNNEQFF. The CDR3 region has the DNA TGTGCCAGCAGCGTAGGCCCGTTCGGGACTAGCGGGAACAATGAGCAGTTCTTC.

This chain uses TRBV4-1 with TRBJ1-2; a weak D match, TRBD1 (5 bases). The CDR3 covers 15 residues. The V end was cut by 1 base, the J end by 4 bases, with 13 bases between. Germline V gives CDR1 MGHRA, CDR2 YSYEKL. The CDR3 spells CASSQVGQGVYGYTF. The CDR3 DNA reads TGCGCCAGCAGCCAAGTTGGGCAGGGTGTCTATGGCTACACCTTC.

This sequence joins TRBV5-1 and TRBJ2-2; D not certain. V was shortened by 1 base and J by 7 bases, with 5 bases between the two germline ends. CDR3 size: 12 residues. CDR1 and CDR2 (germline): SGHRS, YFSETQ. CDR3 bases: TGCGCCAGCAGCTTGAGCGTCGGGGAGCTGTTTTTT. Translating it yields CASSLSVGELFF.